These T cell receptor beta chains were read from a single sample in a study of T-cell memory formation after mild COVID-19. TCRdb analysed the 5' RACE reads with MiXCR anew, one entry per CDR3 protein. In the table there are about 540,000 distinct CDR3 sequences, about 20% of which are singletons. The sample consisted of PBMCs or a T cell subset sorted from them (not recorded which). The source of these receptors is an adult woman who had mild COVID-19 (a few samples of this study predate the infection). Cell type and time point are not known. CDR3s include the opening cysteine and the closing phenylalanine or tryptophan. D genes are given only for firm matches. A clone size is listed for some rows: how often the clone was seen (once, few, many), or a class if it is expanded.

D gene | J gene | V gene | clone size | CDR3 protein | CDR3 DNA
TRBD2 | TRBJ2-3 | TRBV6-2/TRBV6-3 | few | CASSYTSGRSLQYF | TGTGCCAGCAGTTACACTAGCGGGAGGTCTCTGCAGTATTTT
TRBD1 | TRBJ2-7 | TRBV6-5 | few | CASSYSLSGQGYEQYF | TGTGCCAGCAGTTACTCCCTTTCTGGACAGGGCTACGAGCAGTACTTC
NA | TRBJ2-1 | TRBV7-9 | few | CASRSRRDEQFF | TGTGCCAGCAGATCCAGGCGGGATGAGCAGTTCTTC
NA | TRBJ2-3 | TRBV20-1 | NA | CSATQVTDTQYF | TGCAGTGCTACCCAAGTCACAGATACGCAGTATTTT
NA | TRBJ2-5 | TRBV7-9 | NA | CASSYPGDGETQYF | TGTGCCAGCAGCTACCCCGGGGACGGGGAGACCCAGTACTTC
NA | TRBJ2-1 | TRBV11-2 | NA | CASSLGSASYNEQFF | TGTGCCAGCAGCTTAGGCTCGGCGAGCTACAATGAGCAGTTCTTC
NA | TRBJ2-2 | TRBV5-1 | few | CASSLQGAANTGELFF | TGCGCCAGCAGCTTGCAAGGGGCCGCAAACACCGGGGAGCTGTTTTTT
NA | TRBJ1-1 | TRBV30 | NA | CAFPPRGPEAFF | TGTGCCTTTCCACCTAGGGGTCCTGAAGCTTTCTTT
NA | TRBJ1-1 | TRBV9 | once | CASSVDISGIEAFF | TGTGCCAGCAGCGTGGACATCTCTGGTATTGAAGCTTTCTTT
TRBD2 | TRBJ2-7 | TRBV7-9 | many | CASSPDSGRAGVQYF | TGTGCCAGCAGCCCCGATAGCGGGAGGGCCGGCGTGCAGTACTTC
NA | TRBJ1-2 | TRBV4-2 | NA | CASSQDPGTVIRITF | TGTGCCAGCAGCCAAGATCCCGGGACGGTCATTCGGATCACCTTC